One and the same sample provided the 9 T cell receptor beta chains below, sequenced in a study of human T cells and chemical hapten exposure. TCRdb used MiXCR to reprocess the RACE reads, holding one entry per CDR3 protein. The sample lists some 70,000 distinct CDR3 sequences; 11% were seen once. Stated time point: pre-sensitization, week 0. Regarding treatment: therapeutic diphenylcyclopropenone sensitization with weekly scalp DPC. Sequenced here: whole blood, sampled in connection with sensitization to the hapten diphenylcyclopropenone (DPC). The receptors were gathered from a woman aged 45-65 years with alopecia areata. Some clones in this sample may be carry-over from other donors' samples.

This clonotype was detected a few times. The chain is built from TRBV27 and TRBJ2-2; D ambiguous. The CDR3 contains 12 residues. Looked up from germline, CDR1 is MNHEY and CDR2 is SMNVEV (reference sequence). V dropped 3 bases and J dropped 7 bases, with 6 bases sitting between them. The DNA of the CDR3 is TGTGCCAGCAGTTTTAGTAGCGGGGAGCTGTTTTTT. Amino acid sequence: CASSFSSGELFF.

The V gene is TRBV24-1, the J gene TRBJ2-1, with D maybe TRBD2 (6 bases). From germline, CDR1 is KGHDR and CDR2 SFDVKD. V was clipped by 7 bases and J by 5 bases, with 11 bases between them. This CDR3 contains 13 residues. CDR3 sequence reads: CATRGGTHNEQFF. CDR3 nucleotides: TGTGCCACCAGGGGAGGTACTCACAATGAGCAGTTCTTC.

V gene TRBV16 combines with J gene TRBJ2-7, with unresolved D. Between the trimmed V and J ends, which lost 0 bases and 2 bases, there was a span of 11 bases. In germline, CDR1 is KGHSY, CDR2 FQNENV. The CDR3 length is 15 residues. In nucleotides, the CDR3 is TGTGCCAGCAGCCAATCTTCGGCCAGGACCTACGAGCAGTACTTC. Translating gives CASSQSSARTYEQYF.

This clonotype was seen ten or more times. The V call is TRBV7-9, the J call TRBJ2-1; TRBD1 aligns across 7 bases. This CDR3 is 17 amino acids long. The ends lost 5 bases at V and 5 bases at J; junction bases unmatched: 15. Looked up from germline, CDR1 is SEHNR and CDR2 is FQNEAQ (reference sequence). In nucleotides, the CDR3 is TGTGCCAGCAGCCTAGTACGACAGGGAGCTTGGGACAATGAGCAGTTCTTC. It codes for CASSLVRQGAWDNEQFF.

The chain links TRBV4-3 to TRBJ1-2, with a weak D call TRBD1 (5 bases). V was shortened by 5 bases and J by 4 bases, with 17 bases between the two germline ends. This CDR3 contains 15 residues. CDR1 and CDR2 from the germline V gene are LGHNA and YSLEER. CDR3 loop: CASSTQPGAPYGYTF. Here the CDR3 DNA reads TGCGCCAGCAGCACCCAACCTGGGGCTCCCTATGGCTACACCTTC.

This clonotype was seen ten or more times. V gene TRBV27 combines with J gene TRBJ2-7; 7 bases agree with TRBD1. The V segment lost 3 bases and the J segment 6 bases; nucleotides outside the gene matches: 8. The CDR3 runs 14 residues. Germline V CDR1 and CDR2: MNHEY, SMNVEV (reference sequence). The CDR3 DNA follows: TGTGCCAGCAGTTTGAGGGGGCAGTCTGGCGAGCAGTACTTC. Translated: CASSLRGQSGEQYF.

In its sample, this clonotype was seen a few times. The chain has TRBV5-6 and TRBJ2-7; D unclear. Trimming pared 0 bases from V and 12 bases from J, leaving 13 bases between. Germline loops: CDR1 SGHDT, CDR2 YYEEEE. This CDR3 has 12 residues. CDR3 coding DNA: TGTGCCAGCAGCTTGGCCGGGTCATTTGCGTACTTC. Protein product: CASSLAGSFAYF.

In this sample, this clonotype turned up many times. The V and J genes are TRBV18 and TRBJ1-2; D call uncertain. This CDR3 contains 13 residues. V was pared by 4 bases and J by 4 bases, with 10 bases between. Germline V gene lookup returns CDR1 KGHSH and CDR2 LQKENI. CDR3 loop: CASSHGPTYGYTF. CDR3 sequence (DNA): TGTGCCAGCTCACACGGACCGACCTATGGCTACACCTTC.

The chain is built from TRBV7-2 and TRBJ2-5; a possible D gene is TRBD2 (5 bases). From germline, CDR1 is SGHTA and CDR2 FQGNSA. V lost 9 bases and J 7 bases, leaving 18 bases between the germline ends. The CDR3 consists of 13 residues. The CDR3: CASLRASEGTQYF. CDR3 coding DNA: TGTGCCAGTTTGAGGGCTTCCGAAGGGACCCAGTACTTC.